This T cell receptor (beta chain) was observed in a study of cytomegalovirus exposure and HLA in healthy donors. Study information: According to later analysis, the same platform produced the 120 validation and about 700 first-cohort repertoires.

This clone showed up just once. The antigen is not known. The donors were in the approximately 120-subject validation cohort, distinct from the approximately 610-subject first cohort. J was trimmed by 8 bases and V by 4 bases; bases with no gene match: 5. The CDR3 length is 15 residues. Germline V CDR1 and CDR2: MRHNA, SNTAGT. TCRdb keeps only in-frame clones here, not all; method: immunoSEQ multiplex PCR. The sample holds under 100,000 clones, about 96% seen once. Findings and limits, study-wide: Reports credit the classifier with highly specific, highly sensitive diagnosis of cytomegalovirus status. Cytomegalovirus-associated TCR beta chains were listed, numbering around 150.

Specimen: PBMCs. The clonotype originates from a woman between 18 and 30 years old in good health and CMV-seronegative. This rearrangement joins TRBV6-4 to TRBJ2-1, with TRBD2 matching over 13 bases. For the CDR3, the DNA is TGTGCCAGCAGTGGGACTAGCGGGAGTTTAGATGAGCAGTTCTTC. It codes for CASSGTSGSLDEQFF.